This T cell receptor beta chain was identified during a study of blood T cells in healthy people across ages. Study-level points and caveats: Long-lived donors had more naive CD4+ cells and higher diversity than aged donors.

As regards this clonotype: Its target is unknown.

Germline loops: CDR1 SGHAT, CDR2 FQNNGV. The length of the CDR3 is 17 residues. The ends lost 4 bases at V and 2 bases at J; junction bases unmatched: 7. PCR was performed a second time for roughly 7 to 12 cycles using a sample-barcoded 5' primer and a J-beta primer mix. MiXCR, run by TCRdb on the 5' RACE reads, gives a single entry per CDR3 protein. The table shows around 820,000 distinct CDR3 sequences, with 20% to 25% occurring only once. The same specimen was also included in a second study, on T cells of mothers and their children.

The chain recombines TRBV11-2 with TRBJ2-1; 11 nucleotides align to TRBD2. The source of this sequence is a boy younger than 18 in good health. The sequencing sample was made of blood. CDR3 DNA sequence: TGTGCCAGCAGCTCGGGGACTAGCGGAACGACCTACAATGAGCAGTTCTTC. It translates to CASSSGTSGTTYNEQFF.